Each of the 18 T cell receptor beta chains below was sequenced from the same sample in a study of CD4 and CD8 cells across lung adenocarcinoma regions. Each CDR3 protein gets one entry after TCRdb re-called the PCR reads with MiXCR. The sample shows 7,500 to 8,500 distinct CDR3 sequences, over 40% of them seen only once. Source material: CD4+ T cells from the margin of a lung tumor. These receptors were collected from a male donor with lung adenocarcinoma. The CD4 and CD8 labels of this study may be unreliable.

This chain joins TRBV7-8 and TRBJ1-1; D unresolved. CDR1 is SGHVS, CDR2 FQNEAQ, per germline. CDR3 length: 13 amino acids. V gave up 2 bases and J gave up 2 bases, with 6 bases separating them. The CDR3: CASSLLGNTEAFF. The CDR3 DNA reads TGTGCCAGCAGCTTACTGGGAAACACTGAAGCTTTCTTT. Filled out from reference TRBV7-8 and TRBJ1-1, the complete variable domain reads GAGVSQSPRYKVAKRGQDVALRCDPISGHVSLFWYQQALGQGPEFLTYFQNEAQLDKSGLPSDRFFAERPEGSVSTLKIQRTQQEDSAVYLCASSLLGNTEAFFGQGTRLTVV.

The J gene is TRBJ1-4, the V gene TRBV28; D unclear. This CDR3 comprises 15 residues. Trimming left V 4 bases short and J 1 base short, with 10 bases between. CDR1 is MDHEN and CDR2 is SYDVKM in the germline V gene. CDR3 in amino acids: CASSSYRGTNEKLFF. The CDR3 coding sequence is TGTGCCAGCAGTTCATACAGAGGAACTAATGAAAAACTGTTTTTT.

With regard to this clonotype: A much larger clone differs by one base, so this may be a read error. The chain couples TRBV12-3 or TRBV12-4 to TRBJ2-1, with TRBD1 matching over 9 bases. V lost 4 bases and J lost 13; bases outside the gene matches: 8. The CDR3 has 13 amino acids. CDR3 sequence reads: CASSWTGDETQFF. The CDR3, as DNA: TGTGCCAGCAGTTGGACAGGGGACGAGACCCAGTTCTTC.

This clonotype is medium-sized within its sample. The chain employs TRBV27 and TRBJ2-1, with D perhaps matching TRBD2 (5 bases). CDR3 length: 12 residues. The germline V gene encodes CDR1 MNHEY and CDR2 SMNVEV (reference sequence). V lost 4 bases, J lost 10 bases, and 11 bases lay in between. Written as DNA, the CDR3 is TGTGCCAGCAGTTCTAGCCCCCAGGAGCAGTTCTTC. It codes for CASSSSPQEQFF.

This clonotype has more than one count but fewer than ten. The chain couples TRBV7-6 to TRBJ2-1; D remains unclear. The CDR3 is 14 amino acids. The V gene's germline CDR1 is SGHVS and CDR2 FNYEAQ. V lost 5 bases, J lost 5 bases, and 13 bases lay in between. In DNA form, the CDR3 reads TGTGCCAGCAGCGCGAGTGGAAGAAACAATGAGCAGTTCTTC. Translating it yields CASSASGRNNEQFF. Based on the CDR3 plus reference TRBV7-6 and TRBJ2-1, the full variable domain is GAGVSQSPRYKVTKRGQDVALRCDPISGHVSLYWYRQALGQGPEFLTYFNYEAQQDKSGLPNDRFSAERPEGSISTLTIQRTEQRDSAMYRCASSASGRNNEQFFGPGTRLTVL.

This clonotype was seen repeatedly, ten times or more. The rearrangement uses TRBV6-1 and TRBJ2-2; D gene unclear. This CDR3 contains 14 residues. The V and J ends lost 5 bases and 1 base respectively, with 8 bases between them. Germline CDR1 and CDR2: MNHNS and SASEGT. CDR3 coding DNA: TGTGCCAGCAGTCCTACTATGAACACCGGGGAGCTGTTTTTT. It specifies CASSPTMNTGELFF.

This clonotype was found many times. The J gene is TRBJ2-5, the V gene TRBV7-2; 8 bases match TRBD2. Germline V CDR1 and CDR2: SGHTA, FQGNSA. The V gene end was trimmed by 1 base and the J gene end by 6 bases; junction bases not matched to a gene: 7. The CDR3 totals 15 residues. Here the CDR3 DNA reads TGTGCCAGCAGCTTAGAGCGGGGGCTTTGGCAGACCCAGTACTTC. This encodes CASSLERGLWQTQYF. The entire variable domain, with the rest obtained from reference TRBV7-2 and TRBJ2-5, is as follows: GAGVSQSPSNKVTEKGKDVELRCDPISGHTALYWYRQSLGQGLEFLIYFQGNSAPDKSGLPSDRFSAERTGGSVSTLTIQRTQQEDSAVYLCASSLERGLWQTQYFGPGTRLLVL.

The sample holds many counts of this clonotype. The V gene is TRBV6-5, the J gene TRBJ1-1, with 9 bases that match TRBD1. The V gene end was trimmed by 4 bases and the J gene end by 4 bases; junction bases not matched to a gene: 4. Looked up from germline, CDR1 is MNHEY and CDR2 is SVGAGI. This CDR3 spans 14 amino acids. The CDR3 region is CASSFGTGRTEAFF. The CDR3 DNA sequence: TGTGCCAGCAGTTTCGGGACAGGGCGCACTGAAGCTTTCTTT.

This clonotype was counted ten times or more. CDR3 nucleotide sequence: TGTGCCAGCAGCTTTAGCGGGGGGGCAGATACGCAGTATTTT. It is translated as CASSFSGGADTQYF. The chain combines TRBV7-2 with TRBJ2-3; 11 bases agree with TRBD2. V gave up 3 bases and J gave up 4 bases; unmatched junction bases: 0. This CDR3 has 14 amino acids. The germline gives CDR1 SGHTA, CDR2 FQGNSA.

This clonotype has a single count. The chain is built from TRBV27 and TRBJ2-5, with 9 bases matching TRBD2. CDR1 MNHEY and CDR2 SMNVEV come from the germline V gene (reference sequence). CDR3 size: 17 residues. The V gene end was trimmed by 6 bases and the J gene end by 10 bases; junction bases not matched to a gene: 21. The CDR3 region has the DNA TGTGCCAGCAGGGTCGGCGGGGGGGCGTACGGGGCCAACGACCAGTACTTC. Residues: CASRVGGGAYGANDQYF.

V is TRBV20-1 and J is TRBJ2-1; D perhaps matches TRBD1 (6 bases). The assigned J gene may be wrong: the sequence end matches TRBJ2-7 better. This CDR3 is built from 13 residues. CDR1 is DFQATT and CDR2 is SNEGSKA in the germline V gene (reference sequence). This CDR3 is CSAIDRWSYEQYF. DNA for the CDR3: TGCAGTGCAATTGACAGGTGGTCCTACGAGCAGTACTTC.

The CDR3 sequence is CASSLVIFGLAGDRDTQYF. The DNA for the CDR3 is TGTGCCAGCAGCTTAGTAATTTTCGGACTAGCGGGAGATCGAGATACGCAGTATTTT. This rearrangement joins TRBV7-2 to TRBJ2-3; 13 bases map to TRBD2. CDR3 length: 19 residues. V shed 1 base and J 5 bases; nucleotides not matched to a gene: 12. The V gene's germline CDR1 is SGHTA and CDR2 FQGNSA.

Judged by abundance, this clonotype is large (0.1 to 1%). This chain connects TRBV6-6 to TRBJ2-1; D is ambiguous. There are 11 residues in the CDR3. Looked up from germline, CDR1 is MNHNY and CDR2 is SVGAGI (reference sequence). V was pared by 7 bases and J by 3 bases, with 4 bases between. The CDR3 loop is CASTGYNEQFF. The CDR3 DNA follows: TGTGCCAGCACGGGCTACAATGAGCAGTTCTTC.

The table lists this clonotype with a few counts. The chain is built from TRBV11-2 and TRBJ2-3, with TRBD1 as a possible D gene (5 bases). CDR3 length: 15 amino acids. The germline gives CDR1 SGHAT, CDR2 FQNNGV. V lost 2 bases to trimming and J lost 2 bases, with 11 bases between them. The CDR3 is CASSLWQGYTDTQYF. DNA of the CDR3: TGTGCCAGCAGCTTATGGCAGGGCTACACAGATACGCAGTATTTT.

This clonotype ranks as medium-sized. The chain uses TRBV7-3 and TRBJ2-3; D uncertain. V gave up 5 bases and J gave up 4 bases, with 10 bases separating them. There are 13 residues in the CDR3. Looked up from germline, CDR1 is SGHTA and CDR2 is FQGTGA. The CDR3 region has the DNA TGTGCCAGCAGCCTTACAGCCGCAGATACGCAGTATTTT. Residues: CASSLTAADTQYF.

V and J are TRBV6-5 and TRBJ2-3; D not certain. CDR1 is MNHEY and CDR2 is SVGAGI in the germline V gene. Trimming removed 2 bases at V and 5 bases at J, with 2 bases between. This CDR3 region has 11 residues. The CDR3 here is CASSYGDTQYF. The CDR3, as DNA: TGTGCCAGCAGTTACGGAGATACGCAGTATTTT.

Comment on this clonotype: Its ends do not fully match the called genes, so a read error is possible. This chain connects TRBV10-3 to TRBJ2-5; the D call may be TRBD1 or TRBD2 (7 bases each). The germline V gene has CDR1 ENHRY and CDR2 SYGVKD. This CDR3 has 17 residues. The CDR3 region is CAISEVQGGRGQDTQYF. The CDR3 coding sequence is TGTGCCATCAGTGAGGTTCAGGGGGGGCGTGGCCAAGATACCCAGTATTTC.

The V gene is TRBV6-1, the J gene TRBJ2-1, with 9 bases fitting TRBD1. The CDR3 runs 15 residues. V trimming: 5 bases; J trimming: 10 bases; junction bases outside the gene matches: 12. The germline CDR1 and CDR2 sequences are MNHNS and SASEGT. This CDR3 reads CASSHPGQGHGEQFF. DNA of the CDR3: TGTGCCAGCAGTCATCCGGGACAGGGTCACGGGGAGCAGTTCTTC.